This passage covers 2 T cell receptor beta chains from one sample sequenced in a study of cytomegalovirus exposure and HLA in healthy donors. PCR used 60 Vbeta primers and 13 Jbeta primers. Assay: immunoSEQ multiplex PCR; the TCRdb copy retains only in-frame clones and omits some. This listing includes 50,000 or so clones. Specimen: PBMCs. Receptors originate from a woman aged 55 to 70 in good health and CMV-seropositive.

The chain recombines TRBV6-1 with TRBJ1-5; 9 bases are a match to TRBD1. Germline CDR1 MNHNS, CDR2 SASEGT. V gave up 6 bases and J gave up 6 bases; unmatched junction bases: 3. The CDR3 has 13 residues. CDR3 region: CASRSTGGQPQHF. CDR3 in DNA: TGTGCCAGCAGATCGACAGGGGGTCAGCCCCAGCATTTT.

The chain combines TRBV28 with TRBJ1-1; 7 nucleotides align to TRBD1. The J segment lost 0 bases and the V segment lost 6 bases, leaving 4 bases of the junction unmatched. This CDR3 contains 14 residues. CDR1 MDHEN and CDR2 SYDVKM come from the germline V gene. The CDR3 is CASRPTGLNTEAFF. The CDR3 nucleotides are TGTGCCAGCAGACCGACAGGGCTGAACACTGAAGCTTTCTTT.